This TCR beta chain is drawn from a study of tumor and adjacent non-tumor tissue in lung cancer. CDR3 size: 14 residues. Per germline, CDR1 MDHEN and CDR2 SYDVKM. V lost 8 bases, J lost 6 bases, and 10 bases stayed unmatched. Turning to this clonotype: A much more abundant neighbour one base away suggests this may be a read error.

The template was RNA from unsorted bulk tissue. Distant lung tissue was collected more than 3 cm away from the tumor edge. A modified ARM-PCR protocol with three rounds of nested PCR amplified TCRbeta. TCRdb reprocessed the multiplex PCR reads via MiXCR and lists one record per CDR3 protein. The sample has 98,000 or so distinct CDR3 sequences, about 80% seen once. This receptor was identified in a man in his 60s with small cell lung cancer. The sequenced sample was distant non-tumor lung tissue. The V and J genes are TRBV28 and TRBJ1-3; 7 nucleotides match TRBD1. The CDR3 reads CASREGAVENTIYF. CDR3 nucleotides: TGTGCCAGCCGGGAGGGGGCAGTGGAAAACACCATATATTTT.